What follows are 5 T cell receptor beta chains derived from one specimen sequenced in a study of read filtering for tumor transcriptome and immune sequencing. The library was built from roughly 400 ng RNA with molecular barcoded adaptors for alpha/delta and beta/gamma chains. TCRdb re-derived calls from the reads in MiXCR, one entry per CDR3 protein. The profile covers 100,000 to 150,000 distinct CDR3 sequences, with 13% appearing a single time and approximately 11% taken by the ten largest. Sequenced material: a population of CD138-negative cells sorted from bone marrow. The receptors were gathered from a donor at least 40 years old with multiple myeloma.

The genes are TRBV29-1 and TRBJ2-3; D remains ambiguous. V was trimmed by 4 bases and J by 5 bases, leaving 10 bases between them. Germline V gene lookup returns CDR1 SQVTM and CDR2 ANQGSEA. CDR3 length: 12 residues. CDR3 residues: CSVGTVEDTQYF. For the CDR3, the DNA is TGCAGCGTTGGTACAGTAGAAGATACGCAGTATTTT.

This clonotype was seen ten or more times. DNA for the CDR3: TGCGCCAGCAGTCAAGAGGGGGCTGGCCAATGCTACGAGCAGTACTTC. Protein: CASSQEGAGQCYEQYF. This chain uses TRBV23-1 with TRBJ2-7, with 7 bases matching TRBD1. TRBV23-1 falls under the ORF class, with uncertain function. This CDR3 has 16 residues. V dropped 2 bases and J dropped 3; count of bases not matched to a gene: 10.

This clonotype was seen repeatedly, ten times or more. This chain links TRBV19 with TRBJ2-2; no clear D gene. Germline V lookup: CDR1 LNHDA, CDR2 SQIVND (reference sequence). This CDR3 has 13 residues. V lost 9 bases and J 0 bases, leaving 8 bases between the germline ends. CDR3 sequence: CASEESNTGELFF. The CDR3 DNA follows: TGTGCCAGCGAGGAGTCGAACACCGGGGAGCTGTTTTTT.

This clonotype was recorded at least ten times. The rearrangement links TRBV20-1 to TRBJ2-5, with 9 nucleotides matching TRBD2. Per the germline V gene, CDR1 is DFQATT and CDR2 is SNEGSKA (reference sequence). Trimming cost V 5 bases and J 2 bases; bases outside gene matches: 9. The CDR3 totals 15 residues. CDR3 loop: CSAVSGTSTQETQYF. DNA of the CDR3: TGCAGTGCTGTCAGTGGGACTAGCACGCAAGAGACCCAGTACTTC.

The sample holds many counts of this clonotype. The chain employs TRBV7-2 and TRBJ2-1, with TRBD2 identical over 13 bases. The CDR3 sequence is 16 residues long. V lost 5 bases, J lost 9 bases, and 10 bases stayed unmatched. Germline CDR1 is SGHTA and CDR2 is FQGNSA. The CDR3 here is CASSLGLAGAGTEQFF. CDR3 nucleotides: TGTGCCAGCAGCCTAGGACTAGCGGGAGCAGGGACTGAGCAGTTCTTC.